This TCR beta chain was identified during a study of cytomegalovirus exposure and HLA in healthy donors. Findings and caveats of the study: Common viral pathogens (according to a later analysis) appeared linked to several of the most significant clusters. Listed as cytomegalovirus-associated were 150 to 200 TCR beta chains. The authors later found TCR association rates varying by HLA locus, with DRB1 most and HLA-C fewest. The study carried out a later analysis of TCR beta sequences. It associated some 17,000 of them with specific HLA alleles at a false discovery rate of 0.05.

With regard to this clone: Antigen specificity is unknown.

PCR employed 60 Vbeta and 13 Jbeta primers. The data were produced by immunoSEQ multiplex PCR, yet TCRdb's version contains in-frame clones alone and is incomplete. This table has over 80,000 clones, approximately 73% appearing once. The CDR3 sequence is 13 residues long. V was shortened by 1 base and J by 2 bases, with 6 bases between the two germline ends. Germline V lookup: CDR1 SGHTS, CDR2 YDEGEE. Source material: PBMCs. The rearrangement uses TRBV5-8 and TRBJ1-2; D uncertain. The clonotype was recovered from a man aged 35 to 55 in good health and CMV-seronegative. Written as DNA, the CDR3 is TGTGCCAGCAGCTTGAGGAGAAACTATGGCTACACCTTC. This translates into CASSLRRNYGYTF. The complete variable domain, with remaining parts taken from reference TRBV5-8 and TRBJ1-2, reads EAGVTQSPTHLIKTRGQQATLRCSPISGHTSVYWYQQALGLGLQFLLWYDEGEERNRGNFPPRFSGRQFPNYSSELNVNALELEDSALYLCASSLRRNYGYTFGSGTRLTVV.